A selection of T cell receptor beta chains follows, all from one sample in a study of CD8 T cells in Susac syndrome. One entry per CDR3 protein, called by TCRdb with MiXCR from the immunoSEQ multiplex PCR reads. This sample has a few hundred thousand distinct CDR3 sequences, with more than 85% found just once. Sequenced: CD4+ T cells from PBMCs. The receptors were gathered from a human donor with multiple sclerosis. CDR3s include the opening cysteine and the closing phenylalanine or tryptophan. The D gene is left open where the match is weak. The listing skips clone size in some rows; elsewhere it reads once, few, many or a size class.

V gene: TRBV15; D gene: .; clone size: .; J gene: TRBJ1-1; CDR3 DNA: TGTGCCACCAGCAGAGACCCCCAAAAGCAGAAAGCTTTCTTT; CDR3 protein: CATSRDPQKQKAFF
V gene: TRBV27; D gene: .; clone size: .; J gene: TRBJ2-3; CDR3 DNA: TGTGCCAGCAGCGGGGAGGTGGGGGCTGCAGATACGCAGTATTTT; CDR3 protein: CASSGEVGAADTQYF
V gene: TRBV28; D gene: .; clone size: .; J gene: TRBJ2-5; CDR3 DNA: TGTGCCAGCAGCCCCGCGAGACCGCGGCCGGAGACCCAGTACTTC; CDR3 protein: CASSPARPRPETQYF
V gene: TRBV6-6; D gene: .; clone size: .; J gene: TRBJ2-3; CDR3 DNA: TGTGCCAGCAGTTACACTTACACAGATACGCAGTATTTT; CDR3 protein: CASSYTYTDTQYF
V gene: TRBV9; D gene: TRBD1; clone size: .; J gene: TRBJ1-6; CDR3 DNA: TGTGCCAGCAGCGCCACCGGGACAGGCGATTCACCCCTCCACTTT; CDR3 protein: CASSATGTGDSPLHF
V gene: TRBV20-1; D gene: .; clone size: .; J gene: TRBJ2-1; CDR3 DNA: TGCAGTGCTGGGGGGCGGGCTAGCGGCGCCTACAATGAGCAGTTCTTC; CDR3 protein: CSAGGRASGAYNEQFF
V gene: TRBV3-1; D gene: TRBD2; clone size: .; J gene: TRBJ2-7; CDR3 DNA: TGTGCCAGCAGCCAAGAACGGAACGGGGGGACCTACGAGCAGTACTTC; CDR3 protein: CASSQERNGGTYEQYF
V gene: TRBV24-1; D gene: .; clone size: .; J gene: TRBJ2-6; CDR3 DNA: TGTGCCACCAGTGATTCGAAGGGCCGTCCCGGGGCCAACGTCCTGACTTTC; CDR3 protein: CATSDSKGRPGANVLTF
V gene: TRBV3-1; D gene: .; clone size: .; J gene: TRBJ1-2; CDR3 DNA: TGTGCCAGCAGCCAGGCCCCAGGGGCCCCTAGGGGCTACACCTTC; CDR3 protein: CASSQAPGAPRGYTF
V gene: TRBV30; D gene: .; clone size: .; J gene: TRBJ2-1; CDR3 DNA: TGTGCCTGGGCGAAAAACCGGGGCGATGAGCAGTTCTTC; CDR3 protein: CAWAKNRGDEQFF
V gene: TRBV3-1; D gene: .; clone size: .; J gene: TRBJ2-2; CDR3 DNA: TGTGCCAGCCGAGGGGGCGGGGAGCTGTTTTTT; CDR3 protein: CASRGGGELFF
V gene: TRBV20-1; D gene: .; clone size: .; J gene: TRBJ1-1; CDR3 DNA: TGCAGTGCTAGAGAGGCCAGTGAAGCTTTCTTT; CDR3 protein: CSAREASEAFF
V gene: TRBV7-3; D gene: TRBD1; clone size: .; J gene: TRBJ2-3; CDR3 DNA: TGTGCCAGCAGCCCACAGGGGGGCACAGATACGCAGTATTTT; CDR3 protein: CASSPQGGTDTQYF
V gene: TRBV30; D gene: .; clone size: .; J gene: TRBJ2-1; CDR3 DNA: TGTGCCTGGAGTGTAGGTCTGGGGGGCTACAATGAGCAGTTCTTC; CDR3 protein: CAWSVGLGGYNEQFF
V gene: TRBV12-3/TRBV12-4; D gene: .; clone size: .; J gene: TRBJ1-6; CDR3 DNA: TGTGCCAGCAGTGGGGGCTTATCACCCCTCCACTTT; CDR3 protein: CASSGGLSPLHF
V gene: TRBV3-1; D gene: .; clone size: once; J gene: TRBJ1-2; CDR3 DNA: TGTGCCAGCAGCCCACGGACTAACTATGGCTACACCTTC; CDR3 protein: CASSPRTNYGYTF
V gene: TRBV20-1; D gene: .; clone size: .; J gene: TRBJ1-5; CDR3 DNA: TGCAGTGCCTTAGAGTATAGCAATCAGCCCCAGCATTTT; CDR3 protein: CSALEYSNQPQHF